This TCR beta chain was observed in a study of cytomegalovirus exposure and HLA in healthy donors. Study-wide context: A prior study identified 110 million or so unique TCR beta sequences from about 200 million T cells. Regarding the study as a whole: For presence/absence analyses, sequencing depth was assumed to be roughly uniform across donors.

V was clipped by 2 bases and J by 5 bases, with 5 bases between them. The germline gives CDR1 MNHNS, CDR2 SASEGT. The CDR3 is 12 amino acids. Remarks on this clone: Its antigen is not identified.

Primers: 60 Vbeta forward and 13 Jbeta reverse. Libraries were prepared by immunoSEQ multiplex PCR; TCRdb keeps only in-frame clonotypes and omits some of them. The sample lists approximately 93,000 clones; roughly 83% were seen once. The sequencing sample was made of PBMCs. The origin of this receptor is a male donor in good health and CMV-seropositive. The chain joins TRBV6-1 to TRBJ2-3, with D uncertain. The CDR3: CASSEIVDTQYF. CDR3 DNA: TGTGCCAGCAGTGAAATAGTAGATACGCAGTATTTT.